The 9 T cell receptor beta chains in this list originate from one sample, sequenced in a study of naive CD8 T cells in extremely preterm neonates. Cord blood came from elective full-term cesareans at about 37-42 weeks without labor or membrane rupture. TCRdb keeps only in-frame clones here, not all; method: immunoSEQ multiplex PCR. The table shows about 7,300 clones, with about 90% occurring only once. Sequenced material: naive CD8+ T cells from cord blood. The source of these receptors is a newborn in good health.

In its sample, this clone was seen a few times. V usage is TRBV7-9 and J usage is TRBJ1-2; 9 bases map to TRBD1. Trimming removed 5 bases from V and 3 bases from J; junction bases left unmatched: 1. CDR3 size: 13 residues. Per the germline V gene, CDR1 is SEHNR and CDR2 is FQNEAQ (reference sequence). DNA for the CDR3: TGTGCCAGCAGCGGGGACAGGGACTATGGCTACACCTTC. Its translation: CASSGDRDYGYTF.

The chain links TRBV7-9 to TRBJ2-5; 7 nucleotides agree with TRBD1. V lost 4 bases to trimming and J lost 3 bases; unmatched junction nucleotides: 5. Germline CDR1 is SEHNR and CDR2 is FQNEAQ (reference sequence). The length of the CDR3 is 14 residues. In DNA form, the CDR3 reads TGTGCCAGCAGCTGGACAGGTGATGAAGAGACCCAGTACTTC. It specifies CASSWTGDEETQYF.

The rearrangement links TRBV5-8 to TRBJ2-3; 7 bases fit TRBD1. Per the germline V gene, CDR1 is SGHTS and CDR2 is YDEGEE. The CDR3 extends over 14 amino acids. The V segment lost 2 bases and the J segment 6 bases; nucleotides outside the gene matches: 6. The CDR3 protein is CASSFRQGTDTQYF. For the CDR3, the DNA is TGTGCCAGCAGCTTTCGACAGGGAACGGATACGCAGTATTTT.

The CDR3 is CASSLPGLAYEQYF. The CDR3 coding sequence is TGTGCCAGCAGTTTACCGGGACTAGCCTACGAGCAGTACTTC. This chain uses TRBV27 with TRBJ2-7; 8 positions agree with TRBD2. The CDR3 is 14 amino acids. Germline assignment: CDR1 MNHEY and CDR2 SMNVEV (reference sequence). V lost 2 bases and J lost 2; bases outside the gene matches: 2.

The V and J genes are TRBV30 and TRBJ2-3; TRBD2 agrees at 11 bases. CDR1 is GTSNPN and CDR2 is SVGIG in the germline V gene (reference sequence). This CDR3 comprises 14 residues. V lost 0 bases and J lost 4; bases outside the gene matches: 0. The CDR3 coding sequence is TGTGCCTGGAGTGTACTAGCGGGAGCAGATACGCAGTATTTT. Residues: CAWSVLAGADTQYF.

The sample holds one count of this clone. The chain's CDR3 is CASSLRGDRPGYGYTF. In nucleotides, the CDR3 is TGTGCCAGCAGCTTAAGGGGAGACAGGCCTGGCTATGGCTACACCTTC. V gene TRBV11-2 combines with J gene TRBJ1-2; weak D call: TRBD1 (6 bases). Germline-derived CDR1 and CDR2 are SGHAT and FQNNGV. V was clipped by 2 bases and J by 4 bases, with 17 bases between them. The CDR3 runs 16 residues.

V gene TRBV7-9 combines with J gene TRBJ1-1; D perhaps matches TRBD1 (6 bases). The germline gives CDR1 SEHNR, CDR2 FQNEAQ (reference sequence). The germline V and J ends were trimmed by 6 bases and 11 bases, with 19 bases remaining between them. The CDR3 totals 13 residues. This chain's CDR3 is CASSPGTSSMAFF. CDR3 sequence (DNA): TGTGCCAGCAGTCCCGGGACATCCTCAATGGCTTTCTTT.

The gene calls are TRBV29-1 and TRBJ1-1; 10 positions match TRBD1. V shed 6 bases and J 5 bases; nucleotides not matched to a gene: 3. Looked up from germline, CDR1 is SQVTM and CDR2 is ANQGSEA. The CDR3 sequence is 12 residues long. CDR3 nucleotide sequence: TGCAGCGTGGGACAGGGGCGGACTGAAGCTTTCTTT. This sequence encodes CSVGQGRTEAFF.

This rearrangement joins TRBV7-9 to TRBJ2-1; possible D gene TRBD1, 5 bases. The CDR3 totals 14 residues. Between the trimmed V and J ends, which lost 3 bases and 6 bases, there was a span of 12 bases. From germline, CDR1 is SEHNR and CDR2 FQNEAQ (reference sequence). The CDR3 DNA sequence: TGTGCCAGCAGCTTTAGTGGGGCCGGCAATGAGCAGTTCTTC. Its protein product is CASSFSGAGNEQFF.